A single sample is the source of the 22 T cell receptor beta chains below, sequenced in a study of cytomegalovirus exposure and HLA in healthy donors. Primers: 60 Vbeta forward and 13 Jbeta reverse. Sequencing was performed with immunoSEQ multiplex PCR; in TCRdb, only in-frame clones are kept and a portion is missing. The sample has 120,000 or so clones, more than 60% seen once; the top ten hold 5% to 8%. Sequenced input: PBMCs. These receptors all stem from a man between 25 and 39 years old in good health and CMV-seropositive.

A few counts support this clone. The chain joins TRBV7-3 to TRBJ2-1; maybe TRBD1 (6 bases). The germline gives CDR1 SGHTA, CDR2 FQGTGA. The CDR3 runs 14 residues. V lost 4 bases to trimming and J lost 1 base, with 8 bases between them. CDR3 nucleotide sequence: TGTGCCAGCAGCTCGGACAGTTCCTACAATGAGCAGTTCTTC. Its translation: CASSSDSSYNEQFF.

V usage is TRBV2 and J usage is TRBJ2-1; 12 bases are shared with TRBD2. The length of the CDR3 is 15 residues. Germline V lookup: CDR1 SNHLY, CDR2 FYNNEI. J was trimmed by 3 bases and V by 5 bases; bases with no gene match: 2. CDR3 DNA sequence: TGTGCCAGCAGTAGGACTAGCGGGGACTACAATGAGCAGTTCTTC. It is translated as CASSRTSGDYNEQFF. Supplemented by reference TRBV2 and TRBJ2-1, the full variable domain reads EPEVTQTPSHQVTQMGQEVILRCVPISNHLYFYWYRQILGQKVEFLVSFYNNEISEKSEIFDDQFSVERPDGSNFTLKIRSTKLEDSAMYFCASSRTSGDYNEQFFGPGTRLTVL.

This chain links TRBV12-5 with TRBJ2-7; possibly TRBD2 for D (7 bases). This CDR3 is 16 amino acids long. Deletions cut 5 bases from V and 3 bases from J, with 20 bases between. Germline V gives CDR1 LGHNT, CDR2 FRNRAP. The CDR3 is CASGPGGRGRYYEQYF. DNA for the CDR3: TGTGCTAGTGGTCCCGGTGGGAGGGGGAGATACTACGAGCAGTACTTC. Combining the CDR3 with reference TRBV12-5 and TRBJ2-7 gives the whole variable domain DARVTQTPRHKVTEMGQEVTMRCQPILGHNTVFWYRQTMMQGLELLAYFRNRAPLDDSGMPKDRFSAEMPDATLATLKIQPSEPRDSAVYFCASGPGGRGRYYEQYFGPGTRLTVT.

The gene calls are TRBV25-1 and TRBJ1-6, with D possibly being TRBD1 (6 bases). This CDR3 spans 13 amino acids. Deletions cut 3 bases from V and 14 bases from J, with 14 bases between. Per germline, CDR1 MGHDK and CDR2 SYGVNS. CDR3 bases: TGTGCCAGCAGTGAGATGCAGGGGCAGGCCCTCCACTTT. Translation: CASSEMQGQALHF.

V usage is TRBV9 and J usage is TRBJ1-1, with TRBD1 as a possible D gene (6 bases). V lost 0 bases to trimming and J lost 3 bases, with 9 bases between them. The CDR3 sequence is 14 residues long. CDR1 SGDLS and CDR2 YYNGEE come from the germline V gene. The CDR3 loop is CASSVATGHTEAFF. The CDR3 DNA reads TGTGCCAGCAGCGTAGCAACAGGGCACACTGAAGCTTTCTTT.

This sequence joins TRBV27 and TRBJ2-7; TRBD1 aligns across 9 bases. The junction had 4 bases not matched to a gene; V was cut back by 7 bases and J by 6 bases. Germline CDR1 and CDR2: MNHEY and SMNVEV (reference sequence). CDR3 size: 12 residues. The CDR3 DNA is TGTGCCAGCATAGGGACAGGGCCCGAGCAGTACTTC. Translating gives CASIGTGPEQYF.

This clone was seen only once. Germline and junction disagree at one end, which may indicate a read error. Other nucleotide sequences from this sample produce the same CDR3. V is TRBV13 and J is TRBJ1-1, with a possible D match to TRBD1 (6 bases). CDR3 length: 14 amino acids. The germline V gene encodes CDR1 PRHDT and CDR2 FYEKMQ (reference sequence). In DNA, the CDR3 is TGTGCCAGCAGCGTTCGGGACACCAACACTGAAGCTTTCTTC. It specifies CASSVRDTNTEAFF.

The rearrangement uses TRBV12-1 and TRBJ1-2. TRBV12-1 has pseudogene status. The CDR3 runs to 15 residues. CDR3 sequence: CASSSPRGSNYGYTF. In DNA, the CDR3 is TGTGCCAGCAGCTCCCCCCGAGGATCTAACTATGGCTACACCTTC.

V usage is TRBV4-1 and J usage is TRBJ2-2; TRBD1 matches 10 bases. After removal of 3 bases from V and 7 bases from J, the junction contained 5 bases not matched to a gene. From germline, CDR1 is MGHRA and CDR2 YSYEKL. The CDR3 is made up of 15 amino acids. CDR3: CASSQRTGGSGELFF. CDR3 DNA: TGCGCCAGCAGCCAGAGGACAGGGGGGAGCGGGGAGCTGTTTTTT.

The V call is TRBV7-9, the J call TRBJ2-3; weak D call: TRBD2 (5 bases). CDR1 and CDR2 (germline): SEHNR, FQNEAQ (reference sequence). The CDR3 has 15 amino acids. The V gene lost 7 bases and the J gene lost 2 bases, with 16 bases spanning the gap. The CDR3 reads CASISGIRYTDTQYF. For the CDR3, the DNA is TGTGCCAGCATCTCCGGGATCCGATACACAGATACGCAGTATTTT.

The rearrangement links TRBV15 to TRBJ2-6, with TRBD1 identical over 7 bases. This CDR3 has 16 amino acids. Germline CDR1 and CDR2: LNHNV and YYDKDF (reference sequence). The junction had 5 bases not matched to a gene; V was cut back by 4 bases and J by 2 bases. CDR3 sequence: CATSKSTGTGANVLTF. In DNA, the CDR3 is TGTGCCACCAGCAAATCGACAGGGACTGGGGCCAACGTCCTGACTTTC.

The chain employs TRBV5-1 and TRBJ2-7, with 10 bases that match TRBD1. This CDR3 contains 15 residues. V was pared by 3 bases and J by 2 bases, with 5 bases of the junction left unmatched. Looked up from germline, CDR1 is SGHRS and CDR2 is YFSETQ. CDR3 in DNA: TGCGCCAGCAGCTGGGACGGGACAGGGGCCTACGAGCAGTACTTC. Amino acid sequence: CASSWDGTGAYEQYF.

The gene calls are TRBV2 and TRBJ2-5; D possibly corresponds to TRBD2 (5 bases). V shed 9 bases and J shed 2 bases, with 13 bases lying between them. There are 13 residues in the CDR3. The germline V gene has CDR1 SNHLY and CDR2 FYNNEI. The DNA for the CDR3 is TGTGCCAGGGAAGGACGGGAACAAGAGACCCAGTACTTC. Residues: CAREGREQETQYF.

V gene TRBV11-2 combines with J gene TRBJ1-1; D may be TRBD1 (5 bases). This CDR3 contains 13 residues. The ends were cut back, 3 bases at V and 1 base at J, with 6 bases in the middle. Germline V lookup: CDR1 SGHAT, CDR2 FQNNGV. CDR3 amino acids: CASSLGGNTEAFF. CDR3 nucleotide sequence: TGTGCCAGCAGCTTGGGGGGGAACACTGAAGCTTTCTTT. Complete variable domain (other parts from reference TRBV11-2 and TRBJ1-1): EAGVAQSPRYKIIEKRQSVAFWCNPISGHATLYWYQQILGQGPKLLIQFQNNGVVDDSQLPKDRFSAERLKGVDSTLKIQPAKLEDSAVYLCASSLGGNTEAFFGQGTRLTVV.

This rearrangement joins TRBV14 to TRBJ2-3; D is possibly TRBD2 (5 bases). This CDR3 has 15 residues. The ends were cut back, 0 bases at V and 4 bases at J, with 11 bases in the middle. Per the germline V gene, CDR1 is SGHDN and CDR2 is FVKESK. CDR3 region: CASSQDTGSADTQYF. Here the CDR3 DNA reads TGTGCCAGCAGCCAAGATACTGGGAGCGCAGATACGCAGTATTTT.

The chain links TRBV15 to TRBJ2-7, with 13 bases aligning to TRBD2. Trimming cost V 3 bases and J 4 bases; bases outside gene matches: 3. The CDR3 has 15 residues. Germline assignment: CDR1 LNHNV and CDR2 YYDKDF (reference sequence). The CDR3 loop reads CATSSRLAGGYEQYF. CDR3 in DNA: TGTGCCACCAGCAGCCGACTAGCGGGGGGTTACGAGCAGTACTTC.

This chain joins TRBV7-9 and TRBJ1-1, with 7 nucleotides matching TRBD1. With V trimmed by 5 bases and J by 2 bases, 5 bases remained unmatched. This CDR3 comprises 14 residues. Per germline, CDR1 SEHNR and CDR2 FQNEAQ (reference sequence). CDR3 region: CASSPGTDNTEAFF. In DNA form, the CDR3 reads TGTGCCAGCAGCCCCGGGACAGATAACACTGAAGCTTTCTTT.

This sequence joins TRBV6-1 and TRBJ1-5; 7 nucleotides match TRBD1. After removal of 3 bases from V and 7 bases from J, the junction contained 12 bases not matched to a gene. This CDR3 region has 16 residues. CDR1 and CDR2 (germline): MNHNS, SASEGT. DNA of the CDR3: TGTGCCAGCAGTGAGCAGTCAGGGGGGTCTTGGCAGCCCCAGCATTTT. This gives the protein CASSEQSGGSWQPQHF.

The chain's CDR3 is CASSFRDHYGYTF. The CDR3 coding sequence is TGTGCCAGCAGTTTCAGGGATCACTATGGCTACACCTTC. The V gene is TRBV6-6, the J gene TRBJ1-2, with D maybe TRBD1 (5 bases). Per germline, CDR1 MNHNY and CDR2 SVGAGI (reference sequence). The CDR3 length is 13 residues. V was trimmed by 4 bases and J by 3 bases, leaving 9 bases between them.

This chain joins TRBV21-1 and TRBJ1-2; TRBD1 is taken as the D call from the table, unchecked against the DNA. TRBV21-1 is flagged as a pseudogene. CDR3 size: 13 residues. This CDR3 is CASLQGASSGYTF. The DNA for the CDR3 is TGTGCCAGCTTACAGGGGGCGTCGAGTGGCTACACCTTC.

The rearrangement uses TRBV6-4 and TRBJ2-3; 11 nucleotides agree with TRBD2. The CDR3 has 15 amino acids. V lost 4 bases and J lost 8; bases outside the gene matches: 8. CDR1 is MRHNA and CDR2 is SNTAGT in the germline V gene. The CDR3 is CASSATSGGVGTQYF. CDR3 coding DNA: TGTGCCAGCAGTGCCACTAGCGGGGGAGTAGGTACGCAGTATTTT.

This clone was counted a single time. The chain links TRBV5-1 to TRBJ2-5, with D maybe TRBD1 (6 bases). This CDR3 has 14 amino acids. In germline, CDR1 is SGHRS, CDR2 YFSETQ. V was pared by 2 bases and J by 1 base, with 9 bases between. DNA of the CDR3: TGCGCCAGCAGCTTACAGGGTACCCAAGAGACCCAGTACTTC. It codes for CASSLQGTQETQYF.